The present T cell receptor (beta chain) was sequenced within a study of shared clonotypes between healthy human individuals. Study as a whole: A couple of female and a few male donors aged 18 to 49 were enrolled. General study results and limits: Having only a few donors restricted how much genetic and exposure-history diversity was captured. Clonotype sharing across donors was expected to vary with sequencing depth.

This CDR3 is built from 17 residues. Germline CDR1 and CDR2: MNHNS and SASEGT. Trimming cost V 4 bases and J 5 bases; bases outside gene matches: 10. Each PCR replicate run on unsorted PBMC took in about 0.3 ug DNA, roughly 32,000 T cell genomes. TCRdb keeps only in-frame clones here, not all; method: immunoSEQ multiplex PCR. The sample records about 520,000 clones, 70% to 85% being singletons. This clone showed up just a few times. Its target is not known. Sequencing was performed on PBMCs. The clonotype comes from a woman aged 40 to 50 in good health. Some clones in this sample may be carry-over from other donors' samples. V usage is TRBV6-1 and J usage is TRBJ2-1; 11 nucleotides align to TRBD2. The CDR3 DNA is TGTGCCAGCAGTGTGGGGACGGGGACTAGCGGAAACAATGAGCAGTTCTTC. Translated, it gives CASSVGTGTSGNNEQFF.